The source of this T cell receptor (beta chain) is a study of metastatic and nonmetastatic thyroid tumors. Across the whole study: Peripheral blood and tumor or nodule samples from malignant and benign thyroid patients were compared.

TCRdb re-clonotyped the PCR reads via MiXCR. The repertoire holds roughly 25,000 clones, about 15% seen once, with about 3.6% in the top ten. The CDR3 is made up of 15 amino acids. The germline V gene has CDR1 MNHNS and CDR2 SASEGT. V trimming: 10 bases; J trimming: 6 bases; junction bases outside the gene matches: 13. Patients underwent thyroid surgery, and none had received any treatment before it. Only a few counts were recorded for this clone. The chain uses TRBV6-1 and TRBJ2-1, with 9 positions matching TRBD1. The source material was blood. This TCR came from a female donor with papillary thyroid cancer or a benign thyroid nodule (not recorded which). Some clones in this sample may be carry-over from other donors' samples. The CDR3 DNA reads TGTGCCAACACCGCTGGACAGGGGACCTTCAATGAGCAGTTCTTC. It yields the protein CANTAGQGTFNEQFF.